The 23 T cell receptor beta chains presented below share a single source sample, sequenced in a study of shared clonotypes between healthy human individuals. CD8 cells regarded as naive lacked CD45RO, were positively chosen for CCR7, and omitted terminally differentiated effector memory CD45RA+ cells. Using immunoSEQ multiplex PCR, the repertoire was profiled, and TCRdb retains in-frame clones only, with some absent. The profile shows a few million clones, 80% to 95% of them singletons. The specimen was naive CD8+ T cells from PBMCs. All receptors derive from a man younger than 35 in good health. Some clones in this sample may be carry-over from other donors' samples.

The chain carries TRBV14 and TRBJ2-7; TRBD2 agrees at 10 bases. The germline gives CDR1 SGHDN, CDR2 FVKESK. There are 15 residues in the CDR3. Trimming removed 4 bases from V and 4 bases from J; junction bases left unmatched: 7. The CDR3 DNA follows: TGTGCCAGCAGCCGACTACTAGCGGGATCATACGAGCAGTACTTC. It specifies CASSRLLAGSYEQYF.

This chain links TRBV27 with TRBJ2-5; TRBD2 might be the D (5 bases). The germline V gene encodes CDR1 MNHEY and CDR2 SMNVEV (reference sequence). V was pared by 3 bases and J by 5 bases, with 13 bases between. This CDR3 is built from 14 residues. The CDR3 loop reads CASSLPGESETQYF. The CDR3, as DNA: TGTGCCAGCAGTTTGCCCGGGGAATCGGAGACCCAGTACTTC.

The V and J genes are TRBV9 and TRBJ1-2; D unclear. V gave up 4 bases and J gave up 2 bases, with 15 bases separating them. The CDR3 extends over 15 amino acids. The germline gives CDR1 SGDLS, CDR2 YYNGEE. The CDR3 here is CASSPRADPNYGYTF. CDR3 coding DNA: TGTGCCAGCAGCCCTAGGGCAGACCCCAACTATGGCTACACCTTC.

This clone appeared a few times. CDR3 protein: CASSSTFPNQPQHF. The CDR3 nucleotides read TGTGCCAGCAGTTCCACCTTTCCCAATCAGCCCCAGCATTTT. The chain has TRBV2 and TRBJ1-5, with D hard to call. The CDR3 extends over 14 amino acids. V was trimmed by 5 bases and J by 3 bases, leaving 11 bases between them. The germline V gene has CDR1 SNHLY and CDR2 FYNNEI.

This chain connects TRBV27 to TRBJ2-1; D is unresolved. V gave up 1 base and J gave up 4 bases, with 14 bases separating them. Germline CDR1 reads MNHEY; CDR2 reads SMNVEV (reference sequence). The CDR3 loop spans 16 amino acids. DNA for the CDR3: TGTGCCAGCAGTTTATACCCCCCCCCGGGTTACAATGAGCAGTTCTTC. It translates to CASSLYPPPGYNEQFF.

The chain joins TRBV19 to TRBJ1-5, with D unclear. V dropped 0 bases and J dropped 0 bases, with 12 bases sitting between them. Germline CDR1 reads LNHDA; CDR2 reads SQIVND (reference sequence). This CDR3 comprises 17 residues. The CDR3 loop reads CASSIEGRIRSNQPQHF. The DNA of the CDR3 is TGTGCCAGTAGTATAGAGGGCCGGATTCGTAGCAATCAGCCCCAGCATTTT. Filled out from reference TRBV19 and TRBJ1-5, the complete variable domain reads DGGITQSPKYLFRKEGQNVTLSCEQNLNHDAMYWYRQDPGQGLRLIYYSQIVNDFQKGDIAEGYSVSREKKESFPLTVTSAQKNPTAFYLCASSIEGRIRSNQPQHFGDGTRLSIL.

The chain employs TRBV4-1 and TRBJ1-3; TRBD1 agrees at 8 bases. CDR3 length: 16 residues. The V segment lost 0 bases and the J segment 0 bases; nucleotides outside the gene matches: 1. In germline, CDR1 is MGHRA, CDR2 YSYEKL. Written as DNA, the CDR3 is TGCGCCAGCAGCCAAGATGACAGGGGCTCTGGAAACACCATATATTTT. It yields the protein CASSQDDRGSGNTIYF.

The rearrangement uses TRBV30 and TRBJ2-7; no clear D gene. CDR3 length: 13 residues. V was clipped by 2 bases and J by 0 bases, with 8 bases between them. CDR1 is GTSNPN and CDR2 is SVGIG in the germline V gene (reference sequence). CDR3 in amino acids: CAWSRPTSYEQYF. Written as DNA, the CDR3 is TGTGCCTGGAGTAGGCCGACCTCCTACGAGCAGTACTTC.

In its sample, this clone was seen once. This sequence joins TRBV7-9 and TRBJ2-7, with 9 bases aligning to TRBD2. Trimming took 0 bases from V and 3 from J; bases not matched to a gene: 6. CDR1 SEHNR and CDR2 FQNEAQ come from the germline V gene (reference sequence). The CDR3 is made up of 16 amino acids. The CDR3 nucleotides are TGTGCCAGCAGCTTAGCGCCTAGCGGGACGTTCTACGAGCAGTACTTC. Translation: CASSLAPSGTFYEQYF. The complete variable domain, with remaining parts taken from reference TRBV7-9 and TRBJ2-7, reads DTGVSQNPRHKITKRGQNVTFRCDPISEHNRLYWYRQTLGQGPEFLTYFQNEAQLEKSRLLSDRFSAERPKGSFSTLEIQRTEQGDSAMYLCASSLAPSGTFYEQYFGPGTRLTVT.

The V gene is TRBV7-9, the J gene TRBJ2-2; possible D gene TRBD2, 6 bases. The CDR3 consists of 16 residues. V was cut by 0 bases and J by 1 base, with 9 bases left in between. Germline V gives CDR1 SEHNR, CDR2 FQNEAQ (reference sequence). The CDR3 DNA reads TGTGCCAGCAGCTTAGCGCCTAGCGTGAACACCGGGGAGCTGTTTTTT. Translated: CASSLAPSVNTGELFF.

This chain joins TRBV28 and TRBJ2-7; D perhaps matches TRBD2 (6 bases). The CDR3 is made up of 13 amino acids. V shed 10 bases and J shed 4 bases, with 17 bases lying between them. The germline CDR1 and CDR2 sequences are MDHEN and SYDVKM. CDR3 protein: CATGTGVKYEQYF. The CDR3 region has the DNA TGTGCCACCGGAACGGGGGTTAAATACGAGCAGTACTTC.

V gene TRBV7-3 combines with J gene TRBJ2-5, with 7 positions matching TRBD1. V was pared by 2 bases and J by 2 bases, with 8 bases of the junction left unmatched. This CDR3 comprises 16 residues. Looked up from germline, CDR1 is SGHTA and CDR2 is FQGTGA. The CDR3 nucleotides are TGTGCCAGCAGCTTACGTCGAGGGGGCCCACAAGAGACCCAGTACTTC. It encodes CASSLRRGGPQETQYF.

The V and J genes are TRBV19 and TRBJ2-7; 7 nucleotides match TRBD1. CDR3 length: 17 residues. The V gene's germline CDR1 is LNHDA and CDR2 SQIVND (reference sequence). With V trimmed by 6 bases and J by 3 bases, 17 bases remained unmatched. For the CDR3, the DNA is TGTGCCAGTAGCACCTTTAACCGGGACAGAGAAAGCTACGAGCAGTACTTC. Translation: CASSTFNRDRESYEQYF.

V is TRBV21-1 and J is TRBJ2-7; whether TRBD1, the table's D call, matches the DNA was not checked. TRBV21-1 has pseudogene status. The CDR3 has 17 amino acids. DNA of the CDR3: TGTGCCAGCAGCAAAGTAAAGTGCAGGGTGTCGACCTACGAGCAGTACTTC. It yields the protein CASSKVKCRVSTYEQYF.

This chain uses TRBV19 with TRBJ2-2; D is possibly TRBD1 (6 bases). Germline assignment: CDR1 LNHDA and CDR2 SQIVND (reference sequence). This CDR3 comprises 15 residues. V was cut by 7 bases and J by 4 bases, with 16 bases left in between. Written as DNA, the CDR3 is TGTGCCAGTACTCCCAGGGGCCCCGGCACCGGGGAGCTGTTTTTT. This codes for CASTPRGPGTGELFF.

As for this clone: Other DNA sequences within the sample encode an identical CDR3. This sequence joins TRBV11-3 and TRBJ2-7, with a weak D call TRBD1 (6 bases). CDR3 length: 12 residues. Germline CDR1 is SGHNT and CDR2 is YENEEA. V gave up 0 bases and J gave up 7 bases, with 7 bases separating them. CDR3 residues: CASSLDDREQYF. DNA for the CDR3: TGTGCCAGCAGCTTAGACGACAGGGAGCAGTACTTC.

The genes are TRBV5-6 and TRBJ2-7, with D unresolved. The V gene lost 2 bases and the J gene lost 0 bases, with 12 bases spanning the gap. CDR3 length equals 15 residues. Germline CDR1 SGHDT, CDR2 YYEEEE. The CDR3: CASSFAQANSYEQYF. CDR3 coding DNA: TGTGCCAGCAGCTTCGCGCAGGCAAACTCCTACGAGCAGTACTTC.

The J gene is TRBJ2-2, the V gene TRBV6-1; 15 nucleotides align to TRBD2. V shed 2 bases and J 5 bases; nucleotides not matched to a gene: 9. The CDR3 contains 19 residues. Germline lookup yields CDR1 MNHNS and CDR2 SASEGT. This chain's CDR3 is CASSERTSGRARWTGELFF. The CDR3 DNA follows: TGTGCCAGCAGTGAACGGACTAGCGGGAGGGCCAGATGGACCGGGGAGCTGTTTTTT.

The gene calls are TRBV11-2 and TRBJ2-3, with unresolved D. This CDR3 is built from 15 residues. Germline CDR1 reads SGHAT; CDR2 reads FQNNGV. V was shortened by 5 bases and J by 6 bases, with 18 bases between the two germline ends. The CDR3 protein is CASSPLAGSLDTQYF. For the CDR3, the DNA is TGTGCCAGCAGCCCCCTGGCCGGCTCCTTGGATACGCAGTATTTT.

The chain recombines TRBV13 with TRBJ1-1; D uncertain. The V end was cut by 0 bases, the J end by 5 bases, with 13 bases between. The CDR3 length is 15 residues. The germline V gene encodes CDR1 PRHDT and CDR2 FYEKMQ (reference sequence). The CDR3 nucleotides read TGTGCCAGCAGCTTAGGCCGCGTCCTGAGGACTGAAGCTTTCTTT. It codes for CASSLGRVLRTEAFF.

The chain carries TRBV6-6 and TRBJ2-3; no firm D call. The germline gives CDR1 MNHNY, CDR2 SVGAGI (reference sequence). The CDR3 runs 16 residues. The V end was cut by 0 bases, the J end by 3 bases, with 13 bases between. The CDR3 region has the DNA TGTGCCAGCAGTTACTCGCTGGATTCTGATACAGATACGCAGTATTTT. Residues: CASSYSLDSDTDTQYF.

The CDR3 DNA is TGTGCCAGTAGTTGGGGGACATCTGTCGAGCAGTACTTC. It yields the protein CASSWGTSVEQYF. J is TRBJ2-7 and V is TRBV19; tentative D call: TRBD1 (6 bases). Trimming shortened V by 5 bases and J by 6 bases, and 14 bases separated the two germline ends. This CDR3 has 13 amino acids. CDR1 LNHDA and CDR2 SQIVND come from the germline V gene (reference sequence).

Details on this clone: Distinct nucleotide sequences in the sample also encode this CDR3. The chain combines TRBV29-1 with TRBJ2-3, with unresolved D. Germline CDR1 reads SQVTM; CDR2 reads ANQGSEA. The CDR3 is 13 residues long. The germline V and J ends were trimmed by 4 bases and 0 bases, with 8 bases remaining between them. CDR3 sequence (DNA): TGCAGCGTTGTGGGCGGAAGCACAGATACGCAGTATTTT. Encoded protein: CSVVGGSTDTQYF.